This T cell receptor beta chain originates from a study of OX40 agonist ivuxolimab in advanced cancers. Study as a whole: Patients took ivuxolimab, an agonistic anti-OX40 (CD134) antibody. Therapy given before enrollment (anti-PD-1, anti-PD-L1 or anti-CTLA-4) was allowed, and over 35% had some.

Sequencing was performed with immunoSEQ multiplex PCR; in TCRdb, only in-frame clones are kept and a portion is missing. The sample records some 64,000 clones, roughly four fifths being singletons. As to this clone: Its antigen is undetermined.

The ends lost 3 bases at V and 3 bases at J; junction bases unmatched: 9. Germline V gene sequence: CDR1 KGHSH, CDR2 LQKENI. This CDR3 has 16 residues. Overall study findings and caveats: Mean expanded clone counts were higher in CD8+ than CD4+ T cells. Partial responders dosed at 0.1-3.0 mg/kg displayed clonal expansion ranking among the lowest.

The sample here was CD4+ or CD8+ T cells sorted from blood, taken in a trial of the OX40 agonist ivuxolimab. V and J are TRBV18 and TRBJ1-2; 8 nucleotides align to TRBD1. The sequence came from an adult with an advanced solid tumor such as melanoma, head and neck, liver or kidney cancer. In DNA, the CDR3 is TGTGCCAGCTCACCTCGACAGGGGCAGAGCGACTATGGCTACACCTTC. This translates into CASSPRQGQSDYGYTF.